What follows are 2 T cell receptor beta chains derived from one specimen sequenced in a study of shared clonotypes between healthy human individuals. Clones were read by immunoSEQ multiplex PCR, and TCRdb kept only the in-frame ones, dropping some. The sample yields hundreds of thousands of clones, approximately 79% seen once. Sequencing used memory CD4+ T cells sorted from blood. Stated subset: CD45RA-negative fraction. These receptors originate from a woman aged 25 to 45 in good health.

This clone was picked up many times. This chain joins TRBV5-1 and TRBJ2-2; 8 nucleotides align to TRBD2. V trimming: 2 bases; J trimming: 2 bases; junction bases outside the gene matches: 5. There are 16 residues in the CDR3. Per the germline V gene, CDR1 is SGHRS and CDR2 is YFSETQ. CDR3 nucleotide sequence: TGCGCCAGCAGCTTTTCCGGGAGGGTTAACACCGGGGAGCTGTTTTTT. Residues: CASSFSGRVNTGELFF.

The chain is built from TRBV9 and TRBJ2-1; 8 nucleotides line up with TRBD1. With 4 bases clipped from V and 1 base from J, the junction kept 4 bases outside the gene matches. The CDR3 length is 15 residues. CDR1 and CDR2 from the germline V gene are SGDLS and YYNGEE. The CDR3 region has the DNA TGTGCCAGCAGCATAGGACAGGGATCCTACAATGAGCAGTTCTTC. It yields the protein CASSIGQGSYNEQFF.